This TCR beta chain came from a study of CD8+ T cells in alopecia areata. General study points: Scalp clonality and expanded CD8+ clones among the top 100 showed significant decreases with tofacitinib.

This clone was seen a handful of times. Its antigen is still unknown. Treatment noted: oral pan-JAK inhibitor, 5-10 mg twice daily. J gave up 6 bases and V 5 bases, and 2 bases lay outside the gene matches. The CDR3 loop spans 14 amino acids. Germline V CDR1 and CDR2: SGHRS, YFSETQ. After isolation, RNA underwent reverse transcription to generate cDNA as the sequencing template. Clones were sequenced by immunoSEQ multiplex PCR, and TCRdb holds only the in-frame ones, with some missing. The sample yields over 150,000 clones, 58% seen once. The TCR comes from a human donor with alopecia areata. The rearrangement links TRBV5-1 to TRBJ2-3; TRBD2 agrees at 14 bases. Material: CD4+ T cells sorted from blood, obtained at week 24, from a patient treated with tofacitinib. CDR3 amino acids: CASRGLAGVDTQYF. The CDR3 DNA is TGCGCCAGCAGGGGACTAGCGGGAGTGGATACGCAGTATTTT.